A selection of T cell receptor beta chains follows, all from one sample in a study of identical twins. TCRdb independently ran MiXCR on the 5' RACE reads; one entry per CDR3 protein. In the table there are about 700,000 distinct CDR3 sequences, over 5% of which are singletons. Input material: naive T cells sorted from blood. The receptor set was obtained from a man younger than 35 in good health. Both conserved end residues are trimmed from each CDR3. Each record gives: CDR3 length, V gene, CDR3 protein.

>12|TRBV3-1
ASSPVAGTGELF
>12|TRBV12-3/TRBV12-4
ASRRQGRGETQY
>12|TRBV20-1
SARRAGESYEQY
>14|TRBV24-1
ATSDRGGQSTDTQY
>11|TRBV7-3
ASSSDKNTEAF
>14|TRBV5-1
ASSDPGDLNTGELF
>12|TRBV19
ASGRQGLVYVLT
>11|TRBV6-6
ASSQTGVGGYT
>13|TRBV5-5
ASSLEISANYGYT
>10|TRBV29-1
SVEKTGYEQY
>16|TRBV29-1
SVEDRSGKADLLYEQY
>11|TRBV18
ASSPSGMGEQY
>13|TRBV5-1
ASSLGRKSTGELF
>11|TRBV29-1
SVERGGNTEAF
>14|TRBV5-6
ASSLLRDGDTDTQY
>11|TRBV6-1
ASMRGSYNEQF
>16|TRBV11-2
ASSLTLGGGAYTGELF
>9|TRBV6-6
ASKQGPEAF
>12|TRBV12-3/TRBV12-4
ASSLQGLAGELF
>11|TRBV6-2/TRBV6-3
ASSYSRLSGYT
>12|TRBV20-1
SARDQFRPDTQY
>13|TRBV4-1
ASSQDRLGPGEQF
>10|TRBV28
ASRVNTDTQY
>15|TRBV9
ASSARGDPSGAYEQY
>15|TRBV14
ASSQDGFGAVNEKLF
>15|TRBV29-1
SEQGLDGASLYNEQF
>15|TRBV4-1
ASSQESAGAGFTEQF
>12|TRBV12-3/TRBV12-4
ASSFLGQGNEQY
>14|TRBV20-1
SASATVAAGTDTQY
>10|TRBV20-1
SAADGYNEQY
>17|TRBV6-1
ASKTFGLAGRSGANVLT
>11|TRBV20-1
STIYQVNTEAF
>11|TRBV12-3/TRBV12-4
ASSLSGPYEQY
>11|TRBV24-1
ATSSGGGYEQY
>11|TRBV10-3
AISKDSTDTQY
>14|TRBV20-1
SARDPESGSTDTQY
>15|TRBV6-2/TRBV6-3
ASRPHRGGLAAETQY
>11|TRBV7-6
ASSLEAFDEQY
>12|TRBV20-1
SASRLAGQETQY
>13|TRBV9
ASSVLTGDSYEQY
>16|TRBV15
ATSREFSSGVSTDTQY
>14|TRBV5-1
ASSLGPGLAGTEQF
>14|TRBV5-1
ASSLSAQGVKETQY
>15|TRBV5-5
ASSLEALTGGLYGYT
>12|TRBV27
ASKMGLPTGELF
>14|TRBV12-3/TRBV12-4
ASSLLEGEAKNIQY
>9|TRBV20-1
SAGSGPEQF
>14|TRBV6-5
ASSRSRKRGTDTQY
>14|TRBV20-1
SARGAGQGPDQPQH
>14|TRBV11-2
ASSLDLGGRGNEQF
>12|TRBV5-5
ASSHPGLQETQY
>14|TRBV9
ASSVDSSGSPDTQY
>12|TRBV28
ASEGASYQETQY
>17|TRBV4-3
ASSQNPQGANSGANVLT